This T cell receptor beta chain was identified in a study of CD8+ T cells in alopecia areata. Looking at the study overall: Those patients who were treated received oral tofacitinib, which was given at 5 to 10 mg twice daily for moderate-to-severe alopecia areata.

Extracted from the samples, RNA was reverse transcribed into cDNA to serve as the sequencing template. The method was immunoSEQ multiplex PCR; TCRdb's version includes in-frame clones alone and lacks a portion of them. Of about 200,000 clones listed, 58% are singletons. Findings and caveats of the study: With tofacitinib ongoing, many expanded lesional clones persisted in both scalp and blood. Lesional tissue from the scalp (especially in alopecia totalis/universalis) showed higher clonality than normal scalp.

Treatment specified: oral pan-JAK inhibitor, 5-10 mg twice daily. Lesional scalp punch biopsies and peripheral blood came from alopecia areata patients. About this clone itself: Its antigen is undetermined.

The germline V and J ends were trimmed by 2 bases and 5 bases, with 9 bases remaining between them. Germline CDR1 is SGHAT and CDR2 is FQNNGV. The CDR3 has 13 amino acids. The sequence was obtained from a human donor with alopecia areata. The chain couples TRBV11-2 to TRBJ2-5, with D uncertain. The specimen was CD4+ T cells sorted from blood, collected at week 24, from a patient treated with tofacitinib. This CDR3 is CASSLKGVETQYF. The CDR3 region has the DNA TGTGCCAGCAGCTTAAAAGGAGTGGAGACCCAGTACTTC.